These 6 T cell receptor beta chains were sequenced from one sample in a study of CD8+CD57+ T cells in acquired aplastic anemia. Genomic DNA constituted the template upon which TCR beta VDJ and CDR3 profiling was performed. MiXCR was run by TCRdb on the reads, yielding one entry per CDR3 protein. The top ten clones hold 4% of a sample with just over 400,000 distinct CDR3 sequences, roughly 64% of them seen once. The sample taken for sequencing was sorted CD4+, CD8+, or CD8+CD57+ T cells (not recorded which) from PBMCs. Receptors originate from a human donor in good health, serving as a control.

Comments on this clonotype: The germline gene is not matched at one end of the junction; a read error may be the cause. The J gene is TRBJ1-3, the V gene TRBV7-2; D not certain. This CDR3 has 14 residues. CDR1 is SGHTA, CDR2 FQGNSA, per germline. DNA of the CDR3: TGTGCCAGCAGCTTAGTGCCAGGTGGAAACACCACATATTTT. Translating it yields CASSLVPGGNTTYF.

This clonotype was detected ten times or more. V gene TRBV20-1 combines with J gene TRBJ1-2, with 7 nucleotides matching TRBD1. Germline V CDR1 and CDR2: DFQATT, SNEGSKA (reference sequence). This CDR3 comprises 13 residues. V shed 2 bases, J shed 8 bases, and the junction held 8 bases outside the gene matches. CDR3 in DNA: TGCAGTGCTAGAAGACAGGGTTCAGGAGGCTACACCTTC. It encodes CSARRQGSGGYTF.

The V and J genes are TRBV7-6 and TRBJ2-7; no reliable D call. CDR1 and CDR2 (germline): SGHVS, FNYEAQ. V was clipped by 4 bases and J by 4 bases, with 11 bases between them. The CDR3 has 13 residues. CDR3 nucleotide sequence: TGTGCCAGCAGCTCAGGCACAACTTACGAGCAGTACTTC. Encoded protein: CASSSGTTYEQYF. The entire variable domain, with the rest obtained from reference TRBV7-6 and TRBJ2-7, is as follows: GAGVSQSPRYKVTKRGQDVALRCDPISGHVSLYWYRQALGQGPEFLTYFNYEAQQDKSGLPNDRFSAERPEGSISTLTIQRTEQRDSAMYRCASSSGTTYEQYFGPGTRLTVT.

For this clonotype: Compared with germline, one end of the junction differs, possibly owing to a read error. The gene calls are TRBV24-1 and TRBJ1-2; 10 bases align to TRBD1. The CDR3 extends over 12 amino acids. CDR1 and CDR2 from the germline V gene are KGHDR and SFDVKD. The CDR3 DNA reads TGCGGTGCTATCGACAGGGGGCTCGGCTACACCTTC. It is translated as CGAIDRGLGYTF.

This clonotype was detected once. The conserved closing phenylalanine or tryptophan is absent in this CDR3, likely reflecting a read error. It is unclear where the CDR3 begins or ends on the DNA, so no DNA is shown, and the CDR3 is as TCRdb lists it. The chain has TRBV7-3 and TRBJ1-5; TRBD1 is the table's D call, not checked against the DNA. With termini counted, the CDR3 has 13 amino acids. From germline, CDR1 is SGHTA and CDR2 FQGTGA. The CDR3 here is CASSLDRGQAHNY.

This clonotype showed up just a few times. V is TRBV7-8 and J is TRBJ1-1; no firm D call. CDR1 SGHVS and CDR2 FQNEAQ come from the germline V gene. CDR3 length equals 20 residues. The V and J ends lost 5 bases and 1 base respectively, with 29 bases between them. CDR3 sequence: CASSPARMREVFLGNTEAFF. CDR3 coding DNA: TGTGCCAGCAGCCCAGCTAGGATGAGGGAAGTATTTCTCGGGAACACTGAAGCTTTCTTT.